The present entry profiles one TCR beta chain with its context. The entry originates in a study of blood T cell repertoires in COVID-19. V lost 6 bases and J lost 6, with 17 bases in between. CDR1 is MNHEY, CDR2 SVGAGI, per germline. The CDR3 sequence is 14 residues long. TCRdb's copy holds only in-frame clones and misses some; the assay was immunoSEQ multiplex PCR. This table holds hundreds of thousands of clones, around 87% found once. V gene TRBV6-5 combines with J gene TRBJ1-2; D is perhaps TRBD1 (5 bases). Sequencing used peripheral blood. The source is a woman in her 50s with COVID-19, enrolled during active disease. The CDR3 here is CASSSPATGHGYTF. CDR3 in DNA: TGTGCCAGCAGCTCTCCCGCCACAGGCCATGGCTACACCTTC.